The clone carrying this T cell receptor (beta chain) is a singleton in its sample. As yet, its antigen is unknown. Trimming pared 0 bases from V and 10 bases from J, leaving 13 bases between. The CDR3 is made up of 14 amino acids. The V gene's germline CDR1 is LGHNA and CDR2 YSLEER. These data belong to a study of shared clonotypes between healthy human individuals. Overall study results and limits: Of the naive CD4 clonotypes, around 4.8% were shared across a handful of donors. Sampling used blood alone; tissue repertoires probably differ.

Method: immunoSEQ multiplex PCR; TCRdb's copy keeps in-frame clones and lacks some. The sample shows 2 million to 2.5 million clones, about 95% of them seen only once. CD45RO-negative CD8 cells positively selected for CCR7 made up the naive population, which excluded terminally differentiated effector memory CD45RA+ cells. All participating donors were Caucasian adults from Nashville, Tennessee. The TCR originated in a man aged 18 to 30 in good health. Sequencing used naive CD8+ T cells sorted from blood. The chain is built from TRBV4-3 and TRBJ2-1; D is unresolved. The CDR3 is CASSQDGISPEQFF. CDR3 bases: TGCGCCAGCAGCCAAGATGGGATTTCGCCCGAGCAGTTCTTC.